This T cell receptor (beta chain) is drawn from a study of CD8 T cells in ankylosing spondylitis. Each CDR3 protein is one row after TCRdb ran MiXCR on the 5' RACE reads. The data show over 700,000 distinct CDR3 sequences, with roughly 19% seen just once and about 20% held by the top ten. The study, taken as a whole, reports: Made up of fewer than 10 highly homologous variants, a TCR beta motif appeared characteristic of ankylosing spondylitis blood.

Germline V gene data show CDR1 as SGHRS and CDR2 as YFSETQ. Trimming shortened V by 0 bases and J by 4 bases, and 13 bases separated the two germline ends. The CDR3 has 16 amino acids. This clonotype was picked up a small number of times. What it binds is unknown. The source is a male donor with ankylosing spondylitis. The V gene is TRBV5-1, the J gene TRBJ2-2; a weak D match, TRBD1 (6 bases). What was sequenced was blood, either unsorted or a sorted T cell fraction (not recorded which). CDR3 loop: CASSLVVGGSTGELFF. CDR3 DNA: TGCGCCAGCAGCTTGGTAGTTGGGGGCTCCACCGGGGAGCTGTTTTTT.